One TCR beta chain is described in this entry. From RNA transcripts, TCR beta CDR3 regions were amplified. HTBI primers were the set used in a first-round RT-PCR of the TCR CDR3. TCRdb reanalysed the multiplex PCR reads using MiXCR and keeps one entry per CDR3 protein. The repertoire holds about 180,000 distinct CDR3 sequences, over 15% seen once, with 25% to 35% in the top ten. This record comes from a study of T cells in Graves' hyperthyroidism and ophthalmopathy. V dropped 5 bases and J dropped 4 bases, with 10 bases sitting between them. Germline loops: CDR1 SNHLY, CDR2 FYNNEI. This CDR3 has 13 amino acids.

This receptor was taken from a woman between 50 and 59 years old with Graves' hyperthyroidism. The J gene is TRBJ2-3, the V gene TRBV2; the D is unclear. Sequencing input: blood. CDR3 nucleotide sequence: TGTGCCAGCAGTTGGCAGGCGGCAGATACGCAGTATTTT. Translating it yields CASSWQAADTQYF.